The rows below give T cell receptor beta chains drawn from one sample of a study of cytomegalovirus exposure and HLA in healthy donors. Data came from immunoSEQ multiplex PCR; TCRdb stores just in-frame clones and leaves some out. The sample has roughly 150,000 clones, 70% to 90% seen once. Sequences were obtained from PBMCs. The source of these receptors is a man aged 18-30 years in good health and CMV-seronegative. Each CDR3 is given with its conserved first and last residue. The D gene is left open where the match is weak. Not all rows give a size; the values are once, few, many and, for expanded clones, a class.

d_call j_call clone_size v_call cdr3_aa cdr3_nt
- TRBJ2-7 - TRBV28 CASSLSESRLATSYEQYF TGTGCCAGCAGTTTATCAGAGAGTCGGCTAGCAACTTCCTACGAGCAGTACTTC
- TRBJ2-4 - TRBV5-4 CASSLDLADKNIQYF TGTGCCAGCAGCTTGGACCTAGCAGACAAAAACATTCAGTACTTC
- TRBJ2-2 - TRBV6-5 CASSYSGERSTGELFF TGTGCCAGCAGTTACTCTGGAGAGCGTAGCACCGGGGAGCTGTTTTTT
TRBD2 TRBJ2-7 - TRBV7-9 CASSPGLGSEAEQYF TGTGCCAGCAGTCCTGGACTAGGGTCAGAAGCCGAGCAGTACTTC
- TRBJ2-5 - TRBV6-5 CASSPRGLAVQTQYF TGTGCCAGCAGCCCACGCGGACTCGCCGTGCAGACCCAGTACTTC
TRBD1 TRBJ1-3 - TRBV5-1 CASSPGDRANTIYF TGCGCCAGCTCACCGGGGGACAGGGCAAACACCATATATTTT
TRBD1 TRBJ1-2 - TRBV27 CASSFRNPGQGYGYTF TGTGCCAGCAGTTTTAGGAATCCGGGACAGGGCTATGGCTACACCTTC
- TRBJ2-3 - TRBV28 CASSQLGLGSTDTQYF TGTGCCAGCAGTCAATTGGGGCTTGGGAGCACAGATACGCAGTATTTT
TRBD1 TRBJ2-7 - TRBV5-1 CASSWTGTNEQYF TGCGCCAGCAGCTGGACAGGGACCAACGAGCAGTACTTC
TRBD2 TRBJ2-1 - TRBV10-1 CASSRTRDEQFF TGCGCCAGCAGTCGGACTAGAGATGAGCAGTTCTTC
TRBD1 TRBJ1-1 - TRBV7-6 CASSTGTGGRNTEAFF TGTGCCAGCAGCACAGGGACAGGGGGCAGGAACACTGAAGCTTTCTTT
- TRBJ2-1 - TRBV4-2 CASSQEQLARDEQFF TGTGCCAGCAGCCAAGAACAACTAGCTCGCGATGAGCAGTTCTTC
- TRBJ1-2 - TRBV18 CASSPPPWIGTTNYGYTF TGTGCCAGCTCACCACCGCCGTGGATTGGGACTACTAACTATGGCTACACCTTC
- TRBJ1-1 - TRBV29-1 CSVEVLTQNTEAFF TGCAGCGTTGAAGTCTTGACACAGAACACTGAAGCTTTCTTT
- TRBJ2-5 - TRBV11-1 CASSLVTPRNQETQYF TGTGCCAGCAGCTTAGTAACCCCGCGGAACCAAGAGACCCAGTACTTC
- TRBJ1-1 - TRBV30 CACLPAGLMNTEAFF TGTGCCTGCCTTCCCGCAGGGCTTATGAACACTGAAGCTTTCTTT
- TRBJ2-5 - TRBV13 CASSSTGEVVKTQYF TGTGCCAGCAGCTCCACAGGGGAGGTCGTAAAGACCCAGTACTTC
- TRBJ1-6 - TRBV10-3 CAISADSGDFSPLHF TGTGCCATCAGTGCAGACTCAGGGGATTTTTCACCCCTCCACTTT
TRBD1 TRBJ1-6 - TRBV5-1 CASGPQGQEGSPLHF TGCGCCAGCGGCCCTCAGGGACAGGAAGGTTCACCCCTCCACTTT
TRBD1 TRBJ2-7 - TRBV7-8 CASSLGGQGAYEQYF TGTGCCAGCAGCTTAGGAGGACAGGGGGCGTACGAGCAGTACTTC
TRBD2 TRBJ2-5 - TRBV19 CASSRTSGSRETQYF TGTGCCAGTAGTAGGACTAGCGGGAGCCGGGAGACCCAGTACTTC
- TRBJ1-2 - TRBV5-6 CASSALDRLYGYTF TGTGCCAGCAGCGCCCTCGACAGGTTGTATGGCTACACCTTC
TRBD2 TRBJ2-7 once TRBV5-1 CASSSGSGTYEQYF TGCGCCAGCAGTAGCGGGAGTGGTACCTACGAGCAGTACTTC
- TRBJ1-2 - TRBV6-5 CASSYSLEGGGYTF TGTGCCAGCAGTTACTCACTGGAGGGAGGGGGCTACACCTTC
- TRBJ1-2 - TRBV9 CASSPDTGYYGYTF TGTGCCAGCAGCCCGGATACAGGGTACTATGGCTACACCTTC
TRBD2 TRBJ2-1 - TRBV5-1 CASTLNPESGGANNEQFF TGCGCCAGCACCCTCAACCCCGAGAGCGGGGGGGCTAATAATGAGCAGTTCTTC
- TRBJ2-1 - TRBV6-1 CASSEMNSLNEQFF TGTGCCAGCAGTGAGATGAACAGTCTCAATGAGCAGTTCTTC
TRBD2 TRBJ2-5 - TRBV4-1 CASSQIPLASKETQYF TGCGCCAGCAGCCAGATCCCACTAGCGTCTAAAGAGACCCAGTACTTC
- TRBJ2-2 - TRBV29-1 CSGIDSTGELFF TGCAGCGGTATTGACAGCACCGGGGAGCTGTTTTTT
- TRBJ2-2 - TRBV25-1 CASSEGRSGRDTGELFF TGTGCCAGCAGTGAAGGTCGTAGTGGCAGGGACACCGGGGAGCTGTTTTTT
- TRBJ1-1 - TRBV7-9 CASSLAPTGSAAFF TGTGCCAGCAGCTTAGCTCCCACCGGGTCGGCGGCTTTCTTT
- TRBJ2-2 - TRBV6-5 CASSRRGELFF TGTGCCAGCAGTAGGAGGGGGGAGCTGTTTTTT
- TRBJ1-1 once TRBV27 CASSYHTSLRASGRKAFF TGTGCCAGCAGCTACCACACGAGTTTGAGGGCCTCCGGTCGTAAGGCTTTCTTT
- TRBJ1-5 - TRBV6-5 CASSPNRGIPPAQHF TGTGCCAGCAGCCCCAATCGGGGAATACCCCCGGCCCAGCATTTT
TRBD1 TRBJ2-2 - TRBV7-6 CASSLEQGAGGELFF TGTGCCAGCAGCTTAGAACAGGGGGCAGGCGGGGAGCTGTTTTTT
TRBD2 TRBJ2-5 - TRBV11-2 CASSLGLGPSGLQETQYF TGTGCCAGCAGCTTAGGTCTGGGGCCTAGCGGGCTACAAGAGACCCAGTACTTC
- TRBJ1-5 - TRBV6-1 CASSARGATRYQPQHF TGTGCCAGCAGTGCGCGGGGCGCAACGAGGTATCAGCCCCAGCATTTT
- TRBJ2-1 once TRBV7-2 CASSFLAGSNEQFF TGTGCCAGCAGCTTTCTTGCAGGGTCCAATGAGCAGTTCTTC
- TRBJ2-7 - TRBV28 CASSLWEYRGEQYF TGTGCCAGCAGTTTATGGGAGTACCGAGGCGAGCAGTACTTC
TRBD1 TRBJ1-5 - TRBV19 CATGQELDQPQHF TGTGCCACGGGACAGGAATTGGATCAGCCCCAGCATTTT
- TRBJ1-1 - TRBV7-8 CASSLRDSTVNAFF TGTGCCAGCAGCTTAAGAGACTCGACAGTAAATGCTTTCTTT
TRBD2 TRBJ2-5 - TRBV14 CASSQGTSGSETQYF TGTGCCAGCAGCCAAGGGACTAGCGGGTCTGAGACCCAGTACTTC
- TRBJ2-3 - TRBV5-1 CASSLATQRTDTQYF TGCGCCAGCAGCTTAGCGACCCAACGCACAGATACGCAGTATTTT
- TRBJ1-2 - TRBV7-9 CASSPEWGRGYGYTF TGTGCCAGCAGCCCCGAGTGGGGTCGGGGCTATGGCTACACCTTC
- TRBJ2-5 once TRBV27 CASSPDRYQETQYF TGTGCCAGCAGCCCCGACAGATACCAAGAGACCCAGTACTTC
- TRBJ1-5 - TRBV5-1 CASSPTGHINQPQHF TGCGCCAGCAGTCCCACGGGACATATCAATCAGCCCCAGCATTTT
TRBD1 TRBJ1-5 - TRBV28 CASSFSTGGNQPQHF TGTGCCAGCAGTTTCTCGACAGGGGGCAATCAGCCCCAGCATTTT
TRBD1 TRBJ1-1 - TRBV6-5 CASRVTGGTEAFF TGTGCCAGCAGAGTTACAGGGGGCACTGAAGCTTTCTTT
- TRBJ1-1 - TRBV29-1 CSVVWLLNTEAFF TGCAGCGTTGTCTGGCTGCTGAACACTGAAGCTTTCTTT
- TRBJ1-3 - TRBV6-1 CASSESSSGNTIYF TGTGCCAGCAGTGAAAGCTCCTCTGGAAACACCATATATTTT
- TRBJ2-2 - TRBV6-1 CASSLNTGELFF TGTGCCAGCAGTTTAAACACCGGGGAGCTGTTTTTT
- TRBJ2-3 - TRBV29-1 CSVELVGGGDTQYF TGCAGCGTTGAACTTGTGGGAGGGGGAGATACGCAGTATTTT
- TRBJ2-7 - TRBV27 CASSLRGSGYEQYF TGTGCCAGCAGTTTGCGAGGGAGCGGCTACGAGCAGTACTTC